The TCR beta chain under discussion was sequenced for a study of blood T cell repertoires in COVID-19 (dated by TCRdb to the early 2020s). Regarding the complete study: The collaborator samples originated in the United States, Italy and Spain and spanned the acute and convalescent phases of COVID-19. The prospective study material was composed of cDNA or gDNA derived from T cells, B-cell-depleted T cells, or PBMCs. The dataset comprised deeply sampled blood TCRbeta repertoires from subjects exposed to, actively infected with, or recovered from COVID-19. The repertoires were made available in a free public database intended to serve as a resource for research on the immune response to SARS-CoV-2. The samples were drawn from two sources: the first 160 participants of the ongoing ImmuneRACE study, and 1,000 to 1,500 subjects contributed by 6 global collaborators. A de-identified subject ID, COVID-19 status, age in years and sex were almost always included in the sample metadata. Where available, HLA class I and class II types were taken from metadata supplied by the sample provider and were not determined by assay-based typing. What the authors observed across the whole study: How much clinical and demographic metadata was included differed by source and by participant, and the metadata was provided uncurated.

To note about this clone: This clone's antigen is unknown. Base qualities are not provided; no much larger clone lies one nucleotide away.

Participants in the prospective study were aged roughly 18 to 100 years, lived in under 30 United States geographic areas, and enrolled through a virtual design. Cohort assignment in the prospective study relied on participant-reported clinical history from a screening survey and a study questionnaire. ImmuneRACE Cohort 3 recovered participants were defined by two consecutive negative NP/OP PCR tests, healthcare professional clearance, or symptom resolution. In the prospective study, whole blood, serum and a nasopharyngeal or oropharyngeal swab were collected from each participant by mobile phlebotomists. Additional blood draws and questionnaires over an approximately two-month period could optionally be provided by prospective study participants. Before DNA extraction, prospective study blood samples were shipped either frozen or at room temperature. TCRbeta CDR3 regions were amplified from genomic DNA by means of the immunoSEQ Assay, a bias-controlled multiplex PCR. The original methods were these. Nucleated cell counts per sample were estimated from amplification of reference gene primers within the assay. To quantify the absolute abundance of each unique TCRbeta CDR3 rearrangement, sequence reads were collapsed and filtered. For each sample, productive Simpson clonality was calculated as the square root of Simpson's diversity index over productive rearrangements. As stored in TCRdb, this immuneACCESS dataset retains in-frame rearrangements with V and J assigned. A fraction of the clones does not appear; measured against another copy, unresolved V genes explain less than half of the discrepancy, and the remainder lacks a known reason. Clonal size and the V and J genes are those of that table, whereas D and trimming came from the DNA. Across this sample there are 200,000 to 300,000 clones, with around 86% seen only once. About 1.6% of the sample is in the top ten clones.

Germline trimming amounts to 3 bases on V and 8 bases on J, with 11 as the count of junction bases outside the gene matches. The germline V gene sets CDR1 to SGDLS and CDR2 to YYNGEE. Including cysteine and phenylalanine, the CDR3 has 16 amino acids. Only the CDR3 DNA stays, 48 bases, in frame from base 1. The receptor was isolated from a middle-aged man who had recovered from COVID-19. In this chain, TRBV9 is recombined with TRBJ2-1; 10 central bases correspond to TRBD2. The sample comprised PBMCs or T cells enriched from blood (not recorded which). The nucleotide sequence is given as TGTGCCAGCAGCGGAAGATCCGGGACTAGCGCGGATGAGCAGTTCTTC. It encodes CASSGRSGTSADEQFF.